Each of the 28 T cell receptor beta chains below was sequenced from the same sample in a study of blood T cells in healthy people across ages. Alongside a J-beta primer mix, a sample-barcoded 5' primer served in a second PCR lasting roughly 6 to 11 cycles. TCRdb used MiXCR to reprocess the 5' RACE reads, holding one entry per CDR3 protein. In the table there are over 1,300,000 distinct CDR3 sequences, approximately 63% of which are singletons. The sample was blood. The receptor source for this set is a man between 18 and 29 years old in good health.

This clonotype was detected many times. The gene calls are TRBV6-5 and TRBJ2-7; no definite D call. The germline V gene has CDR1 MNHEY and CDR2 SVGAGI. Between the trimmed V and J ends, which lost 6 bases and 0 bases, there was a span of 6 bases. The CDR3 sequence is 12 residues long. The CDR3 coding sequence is TGTGCCAGCAGCTCCATCTCCTACGAGCAGTACTTC. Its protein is CASSSISYEQYF.

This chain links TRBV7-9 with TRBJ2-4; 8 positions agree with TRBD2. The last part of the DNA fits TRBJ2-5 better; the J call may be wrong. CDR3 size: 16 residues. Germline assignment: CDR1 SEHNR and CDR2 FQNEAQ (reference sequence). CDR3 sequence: CASSRGSGGVQETQYF. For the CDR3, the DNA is TGTGCCAGCAGCCGGGGAAGCGGGGGCGTGCAAGAGACCCAGTACTTC.

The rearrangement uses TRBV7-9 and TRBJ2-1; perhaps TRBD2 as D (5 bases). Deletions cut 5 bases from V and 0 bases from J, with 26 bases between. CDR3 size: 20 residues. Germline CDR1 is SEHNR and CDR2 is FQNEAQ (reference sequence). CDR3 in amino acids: CASSRAPGVSPSSSYNEQFF. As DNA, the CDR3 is TGTGCCAGCAGCCGAGCCCCCGGGGTCTCCCCCTCGAGCTCCTACAATGAGCAGTTCTTC.

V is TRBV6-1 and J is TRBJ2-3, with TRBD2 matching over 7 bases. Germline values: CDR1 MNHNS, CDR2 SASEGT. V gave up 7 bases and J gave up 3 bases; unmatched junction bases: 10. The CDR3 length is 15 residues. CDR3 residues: CASMDFAGATDTQYF. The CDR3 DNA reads TGTGCCAGCATGGATTTTGCGGGAGCGACAGATACGCAGTATTTT.

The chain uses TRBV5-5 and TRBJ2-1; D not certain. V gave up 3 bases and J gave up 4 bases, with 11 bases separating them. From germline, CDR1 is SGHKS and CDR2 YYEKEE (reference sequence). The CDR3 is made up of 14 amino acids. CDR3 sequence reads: CASSYQNSYNEQFF. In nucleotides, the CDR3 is TGTGCCAGCAGCTACCAAAACTCGTACAATGAGCAGTTCTTC.

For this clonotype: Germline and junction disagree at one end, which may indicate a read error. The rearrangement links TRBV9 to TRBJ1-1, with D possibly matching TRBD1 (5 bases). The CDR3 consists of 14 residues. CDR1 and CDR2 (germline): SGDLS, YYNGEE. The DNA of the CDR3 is TGTGCCAACAGCGTGGAGGGGATGAACACTGAAGCTTTCTTT. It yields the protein CANSVEGMNTEAFF.

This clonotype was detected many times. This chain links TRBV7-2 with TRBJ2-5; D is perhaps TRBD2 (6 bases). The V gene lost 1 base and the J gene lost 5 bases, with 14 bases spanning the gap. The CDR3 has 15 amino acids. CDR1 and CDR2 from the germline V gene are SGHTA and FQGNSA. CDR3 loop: CASSLVNLARETQYF. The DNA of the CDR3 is TGTGCCAGCAGCTTAGTAAACCTAGCGAGGGAGACCCAGTACTTC.

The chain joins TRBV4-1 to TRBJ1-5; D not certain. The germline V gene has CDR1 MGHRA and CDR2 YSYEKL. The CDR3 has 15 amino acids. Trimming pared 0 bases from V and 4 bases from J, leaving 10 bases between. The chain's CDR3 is CASSQDMGENQPQHF. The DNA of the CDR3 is TGCGCCAGCAGCCAAGATATGGGAGAAAATCAGCCCCAGCATTTT.

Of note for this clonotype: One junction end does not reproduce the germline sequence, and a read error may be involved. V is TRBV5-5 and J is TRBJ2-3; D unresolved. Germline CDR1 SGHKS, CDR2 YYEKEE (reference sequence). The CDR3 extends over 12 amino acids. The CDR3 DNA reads TGTGCCAGCAGCCCACGTACAGATGCGCAGTATTTT. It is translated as CASSPRTDAQYF.

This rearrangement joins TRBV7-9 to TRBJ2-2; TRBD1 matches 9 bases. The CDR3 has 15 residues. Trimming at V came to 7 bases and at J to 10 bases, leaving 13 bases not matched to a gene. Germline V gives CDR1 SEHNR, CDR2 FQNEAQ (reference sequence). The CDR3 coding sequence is TGTGCCAGCACTGGACAGGGGCGATCTTCGTCGGAGCTGTTTTTT. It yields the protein CASTGQGRSSSELFF.

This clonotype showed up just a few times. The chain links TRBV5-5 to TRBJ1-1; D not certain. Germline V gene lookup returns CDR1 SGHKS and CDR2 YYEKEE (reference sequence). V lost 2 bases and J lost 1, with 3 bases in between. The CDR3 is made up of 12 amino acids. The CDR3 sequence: CASSFPNTEAFF. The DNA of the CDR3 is TGTGCCAGCAGCTTTCCGAACACTGAAGCTTTCTTT.

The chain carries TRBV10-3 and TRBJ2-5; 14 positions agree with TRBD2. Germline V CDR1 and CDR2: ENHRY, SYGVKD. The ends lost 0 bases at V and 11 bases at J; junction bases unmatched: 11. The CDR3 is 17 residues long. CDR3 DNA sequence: TGTGCCATCAGTGAGTCCTCAGGACTAGCGGGGGGAAATGAGCAGTACTTC. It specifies CAISESSGLAGGNEQYF.

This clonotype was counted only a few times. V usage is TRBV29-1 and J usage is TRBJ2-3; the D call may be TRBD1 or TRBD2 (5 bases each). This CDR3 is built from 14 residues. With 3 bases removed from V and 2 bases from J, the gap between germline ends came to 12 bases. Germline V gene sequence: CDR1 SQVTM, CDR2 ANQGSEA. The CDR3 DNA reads TGCAGCGTTGAGGGACGGCAATTCACAGATACGCAGTATTTT. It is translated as CSVEGRQFTDTQYF.

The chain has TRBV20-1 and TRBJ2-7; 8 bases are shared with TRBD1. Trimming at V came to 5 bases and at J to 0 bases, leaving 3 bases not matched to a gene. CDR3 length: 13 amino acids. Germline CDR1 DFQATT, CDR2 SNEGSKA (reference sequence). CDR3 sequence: CSASTGDSYEQYF. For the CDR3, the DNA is TGCAGTGCTTCGACAGGGGACTCCTACGAGCAGTACTTC.

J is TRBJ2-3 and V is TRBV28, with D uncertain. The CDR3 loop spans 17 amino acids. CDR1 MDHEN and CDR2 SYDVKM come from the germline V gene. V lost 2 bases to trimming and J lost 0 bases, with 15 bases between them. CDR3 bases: TGTGCCAGCAGTTTAGGCCTCGGTGCGGTCAGCACAGATACGCAGTATTTT. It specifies CASSLGLGAVSTDTQYF. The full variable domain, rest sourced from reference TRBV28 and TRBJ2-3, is DVKVTQSSRYLVKRTGEKVFLECVQDMDHENMFWYRQDPGLGLRLIYFSYDVKMKEKGDIPEGYSVSREKKERFSLILESASTNQTSMYLCASSLGLGAVSTDTQYFGPGTRLTVL.

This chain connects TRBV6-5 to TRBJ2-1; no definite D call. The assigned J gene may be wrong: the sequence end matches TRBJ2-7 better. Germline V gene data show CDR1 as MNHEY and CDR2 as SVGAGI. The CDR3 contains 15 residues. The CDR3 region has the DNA TGTGCCAGCAGTTACGAAGGATCGGGCGGCTACGAGCAGTACTTC. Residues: CASSYEGSGGYEQYF.

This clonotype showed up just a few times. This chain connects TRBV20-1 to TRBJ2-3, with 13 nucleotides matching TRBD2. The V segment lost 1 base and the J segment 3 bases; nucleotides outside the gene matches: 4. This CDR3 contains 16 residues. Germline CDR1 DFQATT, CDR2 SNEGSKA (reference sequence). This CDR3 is CSARVLAGGSTDTQYF. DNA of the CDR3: TGCAGTGCTAGAGTACTAGCGGGAGGGTCTACAGATACGCAGTATTTT.

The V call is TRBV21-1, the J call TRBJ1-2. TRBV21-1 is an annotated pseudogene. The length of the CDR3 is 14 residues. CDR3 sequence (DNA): TGTGCCAGCTGGAGACCCTACCGGAACTATGGCTACACCTTC. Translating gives CASWRPYRNYGYTF.

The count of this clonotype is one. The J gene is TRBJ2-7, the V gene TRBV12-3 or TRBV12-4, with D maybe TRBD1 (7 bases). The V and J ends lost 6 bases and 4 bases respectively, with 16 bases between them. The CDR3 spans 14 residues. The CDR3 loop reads CASSNTGDWYEQYF. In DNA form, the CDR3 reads TGTGCCAGCAGCAACACAGGGGACTGGTACGAGCAGTACTTC.

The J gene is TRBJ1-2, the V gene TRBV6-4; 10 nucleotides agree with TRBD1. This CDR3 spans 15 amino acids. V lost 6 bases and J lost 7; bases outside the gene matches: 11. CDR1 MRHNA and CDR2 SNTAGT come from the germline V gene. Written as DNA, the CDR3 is TGTGCCAGCAGCGGACAGGGGGACACTCCTCGTGGCTACACCTTC. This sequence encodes CASSGQGDTPRGYTF.

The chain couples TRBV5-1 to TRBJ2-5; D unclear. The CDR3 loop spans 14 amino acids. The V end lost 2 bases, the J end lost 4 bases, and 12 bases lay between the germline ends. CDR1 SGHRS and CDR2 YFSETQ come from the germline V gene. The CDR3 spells CASSFPEPAETQYF. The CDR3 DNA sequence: TGCGCCAGCAGCTTCCCCGAGCCCGCAGAGACCCAGTACTTC. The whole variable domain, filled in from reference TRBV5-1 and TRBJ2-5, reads KAGVTQTPRYLIKTRGQQVTLSCSPISGHRSVSWYQQTPGQGLQFLFEYFSETQRNKGNFPGRFSGRQFSNSRSEMNVSTLELGDSALYLCASSFPEPAETQYFGPGTRLLVL.

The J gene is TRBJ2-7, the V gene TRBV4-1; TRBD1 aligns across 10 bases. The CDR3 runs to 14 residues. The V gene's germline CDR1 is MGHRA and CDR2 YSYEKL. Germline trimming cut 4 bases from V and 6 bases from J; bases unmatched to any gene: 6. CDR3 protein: CASSPGQGGAEQYF. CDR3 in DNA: TGCGCCAGCAGCCCAGGACAGGGGGGCGCCGAGCAGTACTTC.

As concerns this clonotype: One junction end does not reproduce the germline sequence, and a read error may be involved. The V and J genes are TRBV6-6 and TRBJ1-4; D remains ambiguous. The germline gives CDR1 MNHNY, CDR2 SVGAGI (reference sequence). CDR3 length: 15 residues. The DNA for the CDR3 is TGTGCCAACAGTTACTCCGGTGGGGTTTATGAAAAACTGTTTTTT. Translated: CANSYSGGVYEKLFF.

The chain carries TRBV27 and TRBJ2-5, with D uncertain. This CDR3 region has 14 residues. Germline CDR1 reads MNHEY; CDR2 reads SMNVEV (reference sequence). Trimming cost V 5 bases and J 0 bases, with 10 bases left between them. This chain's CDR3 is CASSPITYQETQYF. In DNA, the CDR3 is TGTGCCAGCAGTCCGATAACGTACCAAGAGACCCAGTACTTC.

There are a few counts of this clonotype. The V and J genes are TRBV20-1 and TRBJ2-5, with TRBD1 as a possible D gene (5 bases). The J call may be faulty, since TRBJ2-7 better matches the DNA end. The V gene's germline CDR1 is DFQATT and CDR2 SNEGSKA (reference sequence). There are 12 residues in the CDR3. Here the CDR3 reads CSARDQGHEQYF. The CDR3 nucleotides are TGCAGTGCTAGAGATCAGGGTCACGAGCAGTACTTC.

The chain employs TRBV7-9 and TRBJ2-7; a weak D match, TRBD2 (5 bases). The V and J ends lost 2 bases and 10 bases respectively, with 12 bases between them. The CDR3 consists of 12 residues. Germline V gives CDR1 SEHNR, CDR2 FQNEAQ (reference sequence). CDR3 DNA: TGTGCCAGCAGCTTATATGAGGGTGGTCAGTACTTC. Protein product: CASSLYEGGQYF.

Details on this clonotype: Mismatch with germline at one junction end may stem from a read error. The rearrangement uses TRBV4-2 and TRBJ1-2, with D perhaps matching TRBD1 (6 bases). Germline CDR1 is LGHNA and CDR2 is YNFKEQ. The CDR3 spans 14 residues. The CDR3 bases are TGTGCCAGCAGCTCCGGCGGGGGCCACTATGGCTGCACCTTC. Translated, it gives CASSSGGGHYGCTF.

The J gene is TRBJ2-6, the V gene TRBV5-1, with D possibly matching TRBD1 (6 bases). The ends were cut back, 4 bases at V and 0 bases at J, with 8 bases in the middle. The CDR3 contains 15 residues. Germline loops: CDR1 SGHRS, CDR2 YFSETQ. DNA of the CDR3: TGCGCCAGCAGCGACAGGAACTCTGGGGCCAACGTCCTGACTTTC. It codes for CASSDRNSGANVLTF.